The source of this T cell receptor (beta chain) is a study of identical twins. This clonotype was seen only a few times. Its antigen is undetermined. Study outcomes and limitations: Beta out-of-frame twin sharing showed a weaker excess. Invariant MAIT and iNKT cells are populations that could partly confound zero-insertion analyses.

The V end lost 5 bases, the J end lost 3 bases, and 14 bases lay between the germline ends. CDR3 size: 14 residues. Germline CDR1 and CDR2: SNHLY and FYNNEI. TCRdb processed the 5' RACE reads anew with MiXCR; each CDR3 protein has one entry. Of under 20,000 distinct CDR3 sequences listed, about two thirds are singletons. The sequenced sample consisted of memory (CD45RO+) T cells sorted from blood. The chain recombines TRBV2 with TRBJ2-7; the D call may be TRBD1 or TRBD2 (5 bases each). The receptor comes from a woman under 30 in good health. This table probably holds off-target reads from a library built for another chain. This chain's CDR3 is CASSSIRGRYEQYF. CDR3 nucleotide sequence: TGTGCCAGCAGTTCCATCCGGGGCCGCTACGAGCAGTACTTC.